Each of the 20 T cell receptor beta chains below was sequenced from the same sample in a study of early T cells in non-severe SARS-CoV-2 infection. MiXCR, run by TCRdb on the 5' RACE reads, gives a single entry per CDR3 protein. Among tens of thousands of distinct CDR3 sequences listed, roughly a tenth were seen once. The sequencing input was whole blood. These receptors originate from an adult who was a healthcare worker with PCR-confirmed SARS-CoV-2 infection or an uninfected control (not recorded which).

This clonotype was seen only a few times. The chain is built from TRBV28 and TRBJ1-2, with D possibly being TRBD1 (5 bases). There are 15 residues in the CDR3. Germline V gene data show CDR1 as MDHEN and CDR2 as SYDVKM. Trimming shortened V by 3 bases and J by 8 bases, and 19 bases separated the two germline ends. CDR3 DNA: TGTGCCAGCAGTTTGTGGGGCTCAGGGCAGATGGGCTACACCTTC. Translation: CASSLWGSGQMGYTF.

This sequence joins TRBV7-6 and TRBJ2-7; D is perhaps TRBD1 (6 bases). The ends were cut back, 4 bases at V and 4 bases at J, with 11 bases in the middle. In germline, CDR1 is SGHVS, CDR2 FNYEAQ. This CDR3 region has 13 residues. The CDR3 bases are TGTGCCAGCAGCTCGTCACAGGGATACGAGCAGTACTTC. This encodes CASSSSQGYEQYF. Full variable domain (missing parts from reference TRBV7-6 and TRBJ2-7): GAGVSQSPRYKVTKRGQDVALRCDPISGHVSLYWYRQALGQGPEFLTYFNYEAQQDKSGLPNDRFSAERPEGSISTLTIQRTEQRDSAMYRCASSSSQGYEQYFGPGTRLTVT.

This clonotype was detected a few times. The rearrangement joins TRBV20-1 to TRBJ2-2; 8 bases match TRBD1. Germline V CDR1 and CDR2: DFQATT, SNEGSKA (reference sequence). The CDR3 is 15 residues long. V dropped 3 bases and J dropped 6; count of bases not matched to a gene: 9. The CDR3 DNA is TGCAGTGCTAGGATGACAGGGGCCCGCCCCGGGGAGCTGTTTTTT. Amino acid sequence: CSARMTGARPGELFF.

This clonotype showed up many times. This chain connects TRBV9 to TRBJ2-1; 9 bases align to TRBD2. The germline gives CDR1 SGDLS, CDR2 YYNGEE. This CDR3 region has 16 residues. Unmatched junction bases numbered 9, after V lost 3 bases and J lost 5 bases. The CDR3 DNA sequence: TGTGCCAGCAGCGCCATTGGGACTAGCCGCCACAATGAGCAGTTCTTC. It encodes CASSAIGTSRHNEQFF.

CDR3 sequence: CASRDPLHGYTF. The CDR3 bases are TGTGCCAGCCGGGACCCCTTACATGGCTACACCTTC. The chain employs TRBV19 and TRBJ1-2; possibly TRBD1 for D (5 bases). V lost 9 bases, J lost 6 bases, and 14 bases lay in between. Per the germline V gene, CDR1 is LNHDA and CDR2 is SQIVND (reference sequence). The length of the CDR3 is 12 residues. Based on the CDR3 plus reference TRBV19 and TRBJ1-2, the full variable domain is DGGITQSPKYLFRKEGQNVTLSCEQNLNHDAMYWYRQDPGQGLRLIYYSQIVNDFQKGDIAEGYSVSREKKESFPLTVTSAQKNPTAFYLCASRDPLHGYTFGSGTRLTVV.

This clonotype has at least ten counts. The rearrangement uses TRBV12-3 or TRBV12-4 and TRBJ2-1; 7 positions agree with TRBD2. Germline trimming cut 7 bases from V and 15 bases from J; bases unmatched to any gene: 15. CDR3 size: 13 residues. As DNA, the CDR3 is TGTGCCAGCAAGCCGGGACTATTTTTTCGACCGTTCTTC. Encoded protein: CASKPGLFFRPFF.

This clonotype showed up many times. This chain joins TRBV7-8 and TRBJ1-2; D remains ambiguous. V was trimmed by 1 base and J by 4 bases, leaving 13 bases between them. CDR3 length: 15 amino acids. Germline values: CDR1 SGHVS, CDR2 FQNEAQ. The CDR3 DNA sequence: TGTGCCAGCAGCTTAGGAGTGGCGGGAATCTATGGCTACACCTTC. It yields the protein CASSLGVAGIYGYTF.

This clonotype was seen only a few times. The chain couples TRBV7-2 to TRBJ1-5, with D possibly matching TRBD1 (5 bases). Trimming cost V 3 bases and J 1 base, with 7 bases left between them. The germline V gene has CDR1 SGHTA and CDR2 FQGNSA. This CDR3 has 14 residues. The CDR3 loop reads CASSLWDSNQPQHF. CDR3 nucleotide sequence: TGTGCCAGCAGCTTGTGGGACAGCAATCAGCCCCAGCATTTT. Using reference TRBV7-2 and TRBJ1-5 for the parts outside the CDR3, the full variable domain is GAGVSQSPSNKVTEKGKDVELRCDPISGHTALYWYRQSLGQGLEFLIYFQGNSAPDKSGLPSDRFSAERTGGSVSTLTIQRTQQEDSAVYLCASSLWDSNQPQHFGDGTRLSIL.

There are many counts of this clonotype. The gene calls are TRBV11-2 and TRBJ2-1; the D gene is possibly TRBD1 (5 bases). Trimming took off 5 bases at V and 0 bases at J, with 14 bases between the two ends. This CDR3 comprises 16 residues. CDR1 is SGHAT and CDR2 is FQNNGV in the germline V gene. The CDR3 loop reads CASSPRADNSYNEQFF. The CDR3 DNA reads as TGTGCCAGCAGCCCCAGGGCAGATAACTCCTACAATGAGCAGTTCTTC.

The chain links TRBV4-1 to TRBJ2-1, with 10 bases lining up with TRBD2. Germline V gives CDR1 MGHRA, CDR2 YSYEKL. The CDR3 consists of 15 residues. V lost 4 bases to trimming and J lost 9 bases; unmatched junction nucleotides: 9. The CDR3 here is CASSPSGTSAAEQFF. The CDR3 nucleotides are TGCGCCAGCAGCCCATCCGGGACTAGCGCCGCTGAGCAGTTCTTC.

V and J are TRBV19 and TRBJ2-3, with 8 bases fitting TRBD2. Losses at the gene ends were 3 bases for V and 4 bases for J; bases not matched to a gene: 9. The CDR3 has 16 amino acids. Germline V lookup: CDR1 LNHDA, CDR2 SQIVND (reference sequence). The CDR3 DNA reads TGTGCCAGTAGTATGGGGCGGGGGGTTTTCCCAGATACGCAGTATTTT. Amino acid sequence: CASSMGRGVFPDTQYF.

The chain is built from TRBV3-1 and TRBJ2-2; unclear D gene. V was pared by 0 bases and J by 3 bases, with 2 bases between. The CDR3 length is 13 residues. Germline assignment: CDR1 LGHDT and CDR2 YNNKEL (reference sequence). The CDR3 nucleotides are TGTGCCAGCAGCCAAGAATACACCGGGGAGCTGTTTTTT. This sequence encodes CASSQEYTGELFF.

Only a few counts were recorded for this clonotype. The chain joins TRBV20-1 to TRBJ2-2; D possibly corresponds to TRBD2 (6 bases). This CDR3 region has 15 residues. The germline CDR1 and CDR2 sequences are DFQATT and SNEGSKA (reference sequence). Between the trimmed V and J ends, which lost 0 bases and 4 bases, there was a span of 12 bases. CDR3 DNA sequence: TGCAGTGCTAGAGATGGGGGGAGGAGCACCGGGGAGCTGTTTTTT. This encodes CSARDGGRSTGELFF.

This clonotype was recorded at least ten times. The chain joins TRBV28 to TRBJ2-5; a weak D match, TRBD2 (7 bases). The CDR3 has 12 amino acids. Germline V gene data show CDR1 as MDHEN and CDR2 as SYDVKM. Trimming removed 8 bases at V and 5 bases at J, with 12 bases between. The CDR3 region is CASHREGETQYF. The CDR3 bases are TGTGCCAGCCACAGGGAGGGGGAGACCCAGTACTTC.

This clonotype has a count of ten or more. This rearrangement joins TRBV9 to TRBJ2-7, with 14 bases lining up with TRBD2. The V gene end was trimmed by 4 bases and the J gene end by 2 bases; junction bases not matched to a gene: 5. CDR1 and CDR2 from the germline V gene are SGDLS and YYNGEE. This CDR3 spans 16 amino acids. The CDR3 DNA reads as TGTGCCAGCAGCCCAAGACTAGCGGGAGGGACCTACGAGCAGTACTTC. Residues: CASSPRLAGGTYEQYF.

The V gene is TRBV9, the J gene TRBJ2-3; 7 bases are shared with TRBD2. V lost 6 bases, J lost 1 base, and 11 bases stayed unmatched. The CDR3 has 16 amino acids. CDR1 is SGDLS, CDR2 YYNGEE, per germline. The CDR3 nucleotides read TGTGCCAGCACCGAGGCCGCGGGAGCGCGCACAGATACGCAGTATTTT. Translation gives CASTEAAGARTDTQYF.

This clonotype was observed a handful of times. This chain uses TRBV6-1 with TRBJ1-5; D is possibly TRBD1 (5 bases). Germline CDR1 is MNHNS and CDR2 is SASEGT. Trimming took 8 bases from V and 0 from J, leaving 8 bases between them. CDR3 length equals 13 residues. This CDR3 is CASGTFSNQPQHF. The CDR3 coding sequence is TGTGCCAGCGGGACTTTTAGCAATCAGCCCCAGCATTTT.

This clonotype was seen more than once but under ten times. The chain is built from TRBV6-2 or TRBV6-3 and TRBJ2-7, with 8 positions matching TRBD1. Trimming at V came to 2 bases and at J to 2 bases, leaving 8 bases not matched to a gene. Per germline, CDR1 MNHEY and CDR2 SVGEGT. This CDR3 has 16 residues. The CDR3 DNA follows: TGTGCCAGCAGTTACCCGGGACAGGCTGGGACCTACGAGCAGTACTTC. Its protein product is CASSYPGQAGTYEQYF.

The V gene is TRBV20-1, the J gene TRBJ2-5; TRBD2 might be the D (6 bases). Germline values: CDR1 DFQATT, CDR2 SNEGSKA (reference sequence). The V and J ends lost 7 bases and 2 bases respectively, with 11 bases between them. The CDR3 has 12 amino acids. CDR3 protein: CSVPGLQETQYF. The DNA of the CDR3 is TGCAGTGTCCCGGGACTTCAAGAGACCCAGTACTTC.

V and J are TRBV30 and TRBJ1-1; TRBD1 agrees at 8 bases. The trim removed 5 bases at V and 10 bases at J, leaving 6 bases unmatched. Germline CDR1 is GTSNPN and CDR2 is SVGIG (reference sequence). This CDR3 contains 11 residues. CDR3 nucleotides: TGTGCCTGGGAACAGGGGGGCCGAGCTTTCTTT. It translates to CAWEQGGRAFF.